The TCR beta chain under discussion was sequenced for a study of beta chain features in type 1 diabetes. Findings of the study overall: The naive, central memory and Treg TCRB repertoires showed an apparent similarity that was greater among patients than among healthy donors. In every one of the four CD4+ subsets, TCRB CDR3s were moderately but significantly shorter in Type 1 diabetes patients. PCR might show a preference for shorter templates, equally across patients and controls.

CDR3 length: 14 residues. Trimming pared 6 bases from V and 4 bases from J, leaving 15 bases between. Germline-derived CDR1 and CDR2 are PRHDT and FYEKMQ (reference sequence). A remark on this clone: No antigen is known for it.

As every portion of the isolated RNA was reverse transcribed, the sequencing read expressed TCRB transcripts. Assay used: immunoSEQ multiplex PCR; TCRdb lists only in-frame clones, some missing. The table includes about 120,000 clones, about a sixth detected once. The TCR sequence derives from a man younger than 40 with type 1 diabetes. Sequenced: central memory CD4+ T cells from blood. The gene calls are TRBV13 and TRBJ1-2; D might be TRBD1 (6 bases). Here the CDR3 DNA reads TGTGCCAGCAGGGTAGAGGGACAACTCTATGGCTACACCTTC. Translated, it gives CASRVEGQLYGYTF.